The clone carrying this T cell receptor beta chain came up a few times. The record originates from a study of T cells of healthy individuals. Each CDR3 protein is one row after TCRdb ran MiXCR on the 5' RACE reads. The sample lists around 90,000 distinct CDR3 sequences; approximately 4.8% were seen once. V shed 1 base and J shed 2 bases, with 12 bases lying between them. The CDR3 sequence is 15 residues long. Per germline, CDR1 SNHLY and CDR2 FYNNEI. This clonotype was sampled from a female donor in good health. This chain links TRBV2 with TRBJ2-7; the D call may be TRBD1 or TRBD2 (5 bases each). CDR3 sequence: CASSEGAGRTYEQYF. In DNA, the CDR3 is TGTGCCAGCAGTGAAGGGGCAGGGAGAACCTACGAGCAGTACTTC.